A single sample is the source of the 7 T cell receptor delta chains below, sequenced in a study of delta chains in infants with herpesvirus infections. TCR cDNA was made from PBMC RNA with gamma- and delta-chain-specific primers. TCRdb reran clone calling via CATT on the RT-PCR reads. Found here are 950 or so delta-chain clones, approximately 33% of them singletons; the top ten hold 9.5%. Here the sequenced sample was peripheral blood, taken at time point 2 of longitudinal follow-up. These receptor sequences come from a human donor who was a Ugandan infant, either HIV-exposed or HIV-unexposed (not recorded which).

This clone was counted only a few times. The chain has TRDV2 and TRDJ1; TRDD3 is a possible D gene (6 bases). This CDR3 is built from 16 residues. With 3 bases removed from V and 4 bases from J, the gap between germline ends came to 20 bases. CDR1 and CDR2 from the germline V gene are GEAIGNYY and EKD. The CDR3 reads CACDFVVGGNGDKLIF. The CDR3 coding sequence is TGTGCCTGTGACTTCGTCGTGGGGGGGAATGGCGATAAACTCATCTTT.

The J gene is TRDJ3, the V gene TRDV1; 9 bases align to TRDD3. CDR1 is TSWWSYY, CDR2 QGS, per germline. The CDR3 loop spans 25 amino acids. V was clipped by 2 bases and J by 6 bases; unmatched bases: 29. The CDR3 bases are TGTGCTCTTGGGGAATACCTTCCTCTGTACTGGGGGACGCCAGGGAGCTCGTTGGACACCCGACAGATGTTTTTC. Protein product: CALGEYLPLYWGTPGSSLDTRQMFF.

The V and J genes are TRDV2 and TRDJ2; 10 positions match TRDD3. From germline, CDR1 is GEAIGNYY and CDR2 EKD. J lost 5 bases, V lost 1 base, and 3 bases had no gene match. The CDR3 length is 15 residues. CDR3 nucleotides: TGTGCCTGTGACACGGTGGGGGATACCACAGCACAACTCTTCTTT. Its protein is CACDTVGDTTAQLFF.

The chain joins TRDV3 to TRDJ1; TRDD3 matches at 8 bases. CDR1 and CDR2 (germline): TVYSNPD, GDNSRS (reference sequence). J lost 1 base, V lost 3 bases, and 25 bases had no gene match. The CDR3 is 20 amino acids. CDR3 region: CAFVNLSYWGPSLGTDKLIF. The CDR3 nucleotides read TGTGCCTTCGTAAACCTTAGCTACTGGGGGCCCTCTCTGGGCACCGATAAACTCATCTTT.

The table lists this clone with a few counts. This chain joins TRDV1 and TRDJ1; 11 bases agree with TRDD3. The V gene's germline CDR1 is TSWWSYY and CDR2 QGS. Trimming cost V 0 bases and J 5 bases; bases outside gene matches: 26. The CDR3 runs 23 residues. CDR3 region: CALGELKVPTLRRLGDRWDKLIF. CDR3 sequence (DNA): TGTGCTCTTGGGGAACTGAAGGTTCCTACGCTTCGGAGACTGGGGGATAGGTGGGATAAACTCATCTTT.

The sample holds a few counts of this clone. V usage is TRDV1 and J usage is TRDJ1, with TRDD3 matching 13 bases. Germline V gene lookup returns CDR1 TSWWSYY and CDR2 QGS. The CDR3 length is 23 residues. V lost 1 base, J lost 0 bases, and 20 bases stayed unmatched. CDR3 region: CALGERSYWGIRPWPPYTDKLIF. The CDR3 nucleotides are TGTGCTCTTGGGGAACGGTCCTACTGGGGGATACGCCCCTGGCCCCCTTACACCGATAAACTCATCTTT.

The chain recombines TRDV1 with TRDJ1; 8 bases fit TRDD3. Germline V gives CDR1 TSWWSYY, CDR2 QGS. Unmatched junction bases numbered 22, after V lost 0 bases and J lost 1 base. This CDR3 comprises 22 residues. In DNA, the CDR3 is TGTGCTCTTGGGGAACTAGTGGTCCCTACACTCTGGGGGACCTTGGGCACCGATAAACTCATCTTT. Protein sequence: CALGELVVPTLWGTLGTDKLIF.